The 15 T cell receptor beta chains presented below share a single source sample, sequenced in a study of T cells in Graves' hyperthyroidism and ophthalmopathy. TCR beta CDR3 regions were amplified from RNA transcripts. The HTBI primer set was used in a first-round RT-PCR of the TCR CDR3. TCRdb fed the multiplex PCR reads into MiXCR, producing one record per CDR3 protein. The sample carries 660,000 or so distinct CDR3 sequences, around 21% recorded once. Sequencing used blood. Every receptor here comes from a man under 40 with Graves' ophthalmopathy.

This clonotype was counted many times. CDR3 nucleotide sequence: TGTGCCAGCAGTTACCCCGGTCGGAGAGGGAAGAACGAGCAGTACTTC. It translates to CASSYPGRRGKNEQYF. The gene calls are TRBV6-1 and TRBJ2-7, with D maybe TRBD2 (5 bases). This CDR3 is built from 16 residues. CDR1 is MNHNS and CDR2 is SASEGT in the germline V gene. V was trimmed by 5 bases and J by 5 bases, leaving 22 bases between them.

This clonotype has at least ten counts. This chain joins TRBV5-5 and TRBJ1-2; tentative D call: TRBD1 (6 bases). The CDR3 extends over 15 amino acids. Trimming cost V 1 base and J 4 bases, with 14 bases left between them. Germline values: CDR1 SGHKS, CDR2 YYEKEE (reference sequence). CDR3 sequence: CASSLNPGESYGYTF. The CDR3 DNA reads as TGTGCCAGCAGCTTGAATCCAGGGGAGTCCTATGGCTACACCTTC. The whole variable domain, filled in from reference TRBV5-5 and TRBJ1-2, reads DAGVTQSPTHLIKTRGQQVTLRCSPISGHKSVSWYQQVLGQGPQFIFQYYEKEERGRGNFPDRFSARQFPNYSSELNVNALLLGDSALYLCASSLNPGESYGYTFGSGTRLTVV.

This clonotype was counted ten times or more. This sequence joins TRBV28 and TRBJ2-7, with 7 bases matching TRBD2. CDR1 MDHEN and CDR2 SYDVKM come from the germline V gene. V was clipped by 6 bases and J by 2 bases; unmatched bases: 4. The CDR3 runs to 13 residues. CDR3 nucleotide sequence: TGTGCCAGCAGCCCGGGGAGGGCCTACGAGCAGTACTTC. Translated: CASSPGRAYEQYF.

CDR3 amino acids: CASSGGWGYGYTF. CDR3 nucleotides: TGTGCCAGCTCGGGGGGTTGGGGCTATGGCTACACCTTC. The chain recombines TRBV27 with TRBJ1-2; maybe TRBD1 (5 bases). Trimming removed 8 bases from V and 4 bases from J, with 14 bases in between. CDR3 length equals 13 residues. CDR1 is MNHEY and CDR2 is SMNVEV in the germline V gene (reference sequence).

About this clonotype: A read error may account for a junction end that differs from germline. V and J are TRBV2 and TRBJ2-5, with D possibly TRBD2 on 5 matching bases. Germline CDR1 SNHLY, CDR2 FYNNEI. This CDR3 is 16 amino acids long. The CDR3 reads CASSYSQTEFGETQCF. DNA of the CDR3: TGTGCCAGCAGTTACTCACAGACGGAGTTCGGGGAGACCCAGTGCTTC.

The chain recombines TRBV9 with TRBJ2-2; 10 nucleotides agree with TRBD2. Germline assignment: CDR1 SGDLS and CDR2 YYNGEE. The CDR3 runs 16 residues. J was trimmed by 7 bases and V by 0 bases; bases with no gene match: 6. The CDR3 nucleotides read TGTGCCAGCAGCGTAGCGAGCGGGAGGGCCTTCGGGGAGCTGTTTTTT. Residues: CASSVASGRAFGELFF.

The table lists this clonotype with many counts. The chain has TRBV28 and TRBJ1-2, with D possibly matching TRBD1 (5 bases). Germline-derived CDR1 and CDR2 are MDHEN and SYDVKM. The CDR3 is 12 amino acids. V was shortened by 8 bases and J by 7 bases, with 14 bases between the two germline ends. The CDR3 DNA reads as TGTGCCAGCGACCAAAGGGGACGTGGCTACACCTTC. This translates into CASDQRGRGYTF.

J is TRBJ2-7 and V is TRBV10-3, with 7 bases lining up with TRBD2. Germline CDR1 reads ENHRY; CDR2 reads SYGVKD. This CDR3 region has 16 residues. V lost 3 bases and J lost 4; bases outside the gene matches: 12. The CDR3 DNA reads as TGTGCCATCAGTGAAATTAGGGGAGGGGCGAAATACGAGCAGTACTTC. It codes for CAISEIRGGAKYEQYF.

This clonotype appeared a few times. This chain links TRBV10-2 with TRBJ2-1; D might be TRBD2 (5 bases). The length of the CDR3 is 15 residues. Germline values: CDR1 WSHSY, CDR2 SAAADI. Trimming removed 2 bases at V and 0 bases at J, with 8 bases between. The CDR3 DNA reads TGCGCCAGCAGTGAGGATGGGAGCTCCTACAATGAGCAGTTCTTC. As protein: CASSEDGSSYNEQFF.

This clonotype was counted ten times or more. The chain joins TRBV5-1 to TRBJ2-3; TRBD1 matches at 7 bases. The CDR3 runs 14 residues. The V segment lost 4 bases and the J segment 2 bases; nucleotides outside the gene matches: 4. Germline V CDR1 and CDR2: SGHRS, YFSETQ. CDR3 in amino acids: CASSLGQATDTQYF. DNA for the CDR3: TGCGCCAGCAGCCTCGGACAGGCCACAGATACGCAGTATTTT.

This clonotype has more than one count but fewer than ten. The J gene is TRBJ1-4, the V gene TRBV7-9; possibly TRBD1 for D (5 bases). The ends were cut back, 5 bases at V and 5 bases at J, with 12 bases in the middle. This CDR3 contains 14 residues. Germline loops: CDR1 SEHNR, CDR2 FQNEAQ (reference sequence). CDR3 bases: TGTGCCAGCAGCCCTGGACACTTCAATGAAAAACTGTTTTTT. Protein sequence: CASSPGHFNEKLFF.

This clonotype was found many times. This sequence joins TRBV20-1 and TRBJ1-1; D remains ambiguous. The V gene's germline CDR1 is DFQATT and CDR2 SNEGSKA (reference sequence). Trimming removed 2 bases from V and 0 bases from J, with 10 bases in between. The CDR3 has 14 residues. CDR3 residues: CSARHGRMNTEAFF. The CDR3 nucleotides read TGCAGTGCTAGACATGGCAGAATGAACACTGAAGCTTTCTTT.

This clonotype was observed a handful of times. The chain links TRBV7-9 to TRBJ2-3; D is undetermined. The V gene's germline CDR1 is SEHNR and CDR2 FQNEAQ (reference sequence). CDR3 size: 15 residues. Trimming removed 3 bases from V and 1 base from J, with 11 bases in between. The CDR3 DNA follows: TGTGCCAGCAGCTTTAAAGCCTCTGGCACAGATACGCAGTATTTT. Amino acid sequence: CASSFKASGTDTQYF.

This rearrangement joins TRBV6-2 or TRBV6-3 to TRBJ1-2, with D possibly matching TRBD1 (6 bases). Germline assignment: CDR1 MNHEY and CDR2 SVGEGT. The CDR3 runs 15 residues. Trimming cost V 7 bases and J 8 bases, with 23 bases left between them. The chain's CDR3 is CASKGLGTINGGYTF. The CDR3 DNA is TGTGCCAGCAAGGGACTGGGGACAATCAATGGAGGCTACACCTTC.

This CDR3 is CASSSGLAPSTDTQYF. The DNA of the CDR3 is TGCGCCAGCAGCTCAGGACTAGCTCCTAGCACAGATACGCAGTATTTT. The rearrangement uses TRBV5-1 and TRBJ2-3; 8 bases line up with TRBD2. The CDR3 is made up of 16 amino acids. After removal of 3 bases from V and 0 bases from J, the junction contained 6 bases not matched to a gene. Germline lookup yields CDR1 SGHRS and CDR2 YFSETQ.